These 12 T cell receptor beta chains originate from one sample sequenced in a study of CD8+CD57+ T cells in acquired aplastic anemia. Genomic DNA provided the template from which TCR beta VDJ and CDR3 profiles were obtained. One entry per CDR3 protein, called by TCRdb with MiXCR from the reads. The table lists 200,000 to 250,000 distinct CDR3 sequences, over 40% of them singletons. CD8+CD57+ cell expansion had been shown by flow cytometry in patients chosen for sequencing. Specimen: sorted CD4+, CD8+, or CD8+CD57+ T cells (not recorded which) from PBMCs. Receptors were obtained from a human donor with aplastic anemia.

V and J are TRBV12-3 or TRBV12-4 and TRBJ1-5; 10 nucleotides agree with TRBD1. This CDR3 comprises 15 residues. Germline trimming cut 5 bases from V and 3 bases from J; bases unmatched to any gene: 4. CDR3 DNA: TGTGCCAGCAGTCTGGGACAGGGGACCAATCAGCCCCAGCATTTT. Translating gives CASSLGQGTNQPQHF.

The chain has TRBV9 and TRBJ2-7; possible D gene TRBD1, 5 bases. Trimming left V 4 bases short and J 3 bases short, with 8 bases between. The CDR3 has 12 amino acids. Germline V gene sequence: CDR1 SGDLS, CDR2 YYNGEE. The CDR3 coding sequence is TGTGCCAGCAGCCAAGGGGACTACGAGCAGTACTTC. This encodes CASSQGDYEQYF.

The J gene is TRBJ1-5, the V gene TRBV28; 7 bases fit TRBD1. V trimming: 4 bases; J trimming: 2 bases; junction bases outside the gene matches: 8. This CDR3 region has 16 residues. Per the germline V gene, CDR1 is MDHEN and CDR2 is SYDVKM. CDR3 amino acids: CASSSARGSGNQPQHF. The CDR3 nucleotides read TGTGCCAGCAGTTCCGCCAGGGGGTCGGGCAATCAGCCCCAGCATTTT.

This clonotype was recorded many times. The rearrangement links TRBV2 to TRBJ1-6; D not resolved. This CDR3 spans 12 amino acids. The V end lost 5 bases, the J end lost 19 bases, and 18 bases lay between the germline ends. Germline V CDR1 and CDR2: SNHLY, FYNNEI. The CDR3 loop is CASSPASRLAHF. The CDR3 DNA sequence: TGTGCCAGCAGTCCGGCCTCAAGGCTCGCGCACTTT.

This clonotype was observed at least ten times. The rearrangement joins TRBV5-1 to TRBJ1-1, with unresolved D. The CDR3 contains 11 residues. Trimming removed 5 bases from V and 7 bases from J, with 9 bases in between. CDR1 is SGHRS and CDR2 is YFSETQ in the germline V gene. CDR3 sequence (DNA): TGCGCCAGCAGGTCGGAGAGTGAAGCTTTCTTT. It is translated as CASRSESEAFF. The full variable domain, completed using reference TRBV5-1 and TRBJ1-1, is KAGVTQTPRYLIKTRGQQVTLSCSPISGHRSVSWYQQTPGQGLQFLFEYFSETQRNKGNFPGRFSGRQFSNSRSEMNVSTLELGDSALYLCASRSESEAFFGQGTRLTVV.

This clonotype has just a few counts. The chain has TRBV2 and TRBJ2-5, with a weak D call TRBD1 (6 bases). The CDR3 extends over 12 amino acids. Germline CDR1 and CDR2: SNHLY and FYNNEI. V lost 4 bases and J lost 8, with 11 bases in between. CDR3 coding DNA: TGTGCCAGCAGTGTGGGGACAAGTACCCAGTACTTC. It specifies CASSVGTSTQYF.

Of note for this clonotype: Being one base from a much bigger clone, this may be a read error. The CDR3 nucleotides read TGTGCCTGCAGTGACGTCAAGGGCGATGAGCAGTTCTTC. Translating it yields CACSDVKGDEQFF. The rearrangement uses TRBV12-3 or TRBV12-4 and TRBJ2-1; the D is unclear. CDR3 length: 13 residues.

A remark on this clonotype: A much larger clone sits a single nucleotide away, making a read error possible. The genes are TRBV27 and TRBJ1-2; D unresolved. Germline lookup yields CDR1 MNHEY and CDR2 SMNVEV (reference sequence). The CDR3 spans 12 residues. CDR3 bases: TGTGCCAGCGGTTTGGAGGGTCATGGCTACACCTTC. It encodes CASGLEGHGYTF.

On this clonotype itself: No conserved phenylalanine or tryptophan is present at the end of the CDR3, so a read error is the likely explanation. It is unclear where the CDR3 begins or ends on the DNA, so no DNA is shown, and the CDR3 is as TCRdb lists it. J is TRBJ1-1 and V is TRBV20-1; TRBD1, the D gene given by the table, was not confirmed from the DNA. Including both end residues, the CDR3 is 10 amino acids long. The germline gives CDR1 DFQATT, CDR2 SNEGSKA (reference sequence). The CDR3: CSAGTGFSFS.

There are a few counts of this clonotype. The chain employs TRBV29-1 and TRBJ2-3; 11 bases are shared with TRBD1. CDR1 and CDR2 from the germline V gene are SQVTM and ANQGSEA. This CDR3 is 15 amino acids long. The J segment lost 3 bases and the V segment lost 7 bases, leaving 9 bases of the junction unmatched. The CDR3 DNA sequence: TGCAGCGCAAGGACAGGGGGCGCGAGAACAGATACGCAGTATTTT. It is translated as CSARTGGARTDTQYF.

This clonotype has just a few counts. A much larger clone differs from this one at a single base, so this may be a read error. V and J are TRBV5-5 and TRBJ2-3; D is uncertain. The CDR3 is 15 residues long. The germline CDR1 and CDR2 sequences are SGHKS and YYEKEE (reference sequence). This CDR3 reads CTSSPNSMGTDTQYF. Written as DNA, the CDR3 is TGTACCAGCAGCCCTAATTCCATGGGCACAGATACGCAGTATTTT.

This clonotype was found a few times. The chain combines TRBV10-1 with TRBJ1-6; 9 bases are shared with TRBD1. CDR1 WNHNN and CDR2 SYGVQD come from the germline V gene (reference sequence). With V trimmed by 5 bases and J by 1 base, 6 bases remained unmatched. The CDR3 has 17 amino acids. The chain's CDR3 is CASSRVGQGSYNSPLHF. The CDR3 nucleotides read TGCGCCAGCAGTAGGGTGGGACAGGGATCCTATAATTCACCCCTCCACTTT.